This TCR beta chain was found in a study of cytomegalovirus exposure and HLA in healthy donors. Study-level points and caveats: Diagnosis of cytomegalovirus status made by the classifier reportedly showed high specificity and sensitivity. Associated with cytomegalovirus, according to the listing, were approximately 160 TCR beta chains.

Measured with immunoSEQ multiplex PCR; TCRdb has only the in-frame clones, and not every one. This table has over 130,000 clones, more than 75% appearing once. With respect to this clone: What it binds is unknown.

CDR3 length equals 14 residues. The ends were cut back, 0 bases at V and 4 bases at J, with 7 bases in the middle. The germline gives CDR1 SGDLS, CDR2 YYNGEE. This sequence was found in a man younger than 35 in good health and CMV-seropositive. What was sequenced was PBMCs. The chain has TRBV9 and TRBJ2-2; D call uncertain. The CDR3, as DNA: TGTGCCAGCAGCGTAGGGGCAGGCACCGGGGAGCTGTTTTTT. Translating it yields CASSVGAGTGELFF.